This T cell receptor (beta chain) was identified during a study of cytomegalovirus exposure and HLA in healthy donors. The CDR3 spans 11 residues. Germline CDR1 reads MDHEN; CDR2 reads SYDVKM. V gave up 7 bases and J gave up 5 bases, with 8 bases separating them. Primers included in the PCR were 60 Vbeta and 13 Jbeta primers. Sequenced by immunoSEQ multiplex PCR; TCRdb stores in-frame clones only, minus some. The table lists about 190,000 clones, about 84% of them singletons. Study-wide results and caveats: Differences between HLA loci emerged in a later analysis of TCR association rates, with DRB1 most and HLA-C fewest.

On this clone itself: Its antigen is undetermined.

J is TRBJ2-5 and V is TRBV28; D ambiguous. Sequencing was carried out using PBMCs. This clonotype was sampled from a woman under 40 in good health and CMV-seropositive. CDR3 amino acids: CASTLQETQYF. In DNA, the CDR3 is TGTGCCAGCACCCTACAGGAGACCCAGTACTTC.